This T cell receptor (beta chain) was retrieved from a study of control samples from healthy donors and cancer patients. With 6 bases removed from V and 5 bases from J, the gap between germline ends came to 13 bases. Germline values: CDR1 MNHEY, CDR2 SMNVEV (reference sequence). The CDR3 is made up of 13 amino acids. Assay used: immunoSEQ multiplex PCR; TCRdb lists only in-frame clones, some missing. This sample has 120,000 or so clones, with just under 95% found just once. The V call is TRBV27, the J call TRBJ2-5; D unresolved. The sequence was collected from a man aged 25-45 years in good health. Sequenced: blood. CDR3: CASRPRGVETQYF. The CDR3, as DNA: TGTGCCAGCAGGCCCCGCGGAGTCGAGACCCAGTACTTC.